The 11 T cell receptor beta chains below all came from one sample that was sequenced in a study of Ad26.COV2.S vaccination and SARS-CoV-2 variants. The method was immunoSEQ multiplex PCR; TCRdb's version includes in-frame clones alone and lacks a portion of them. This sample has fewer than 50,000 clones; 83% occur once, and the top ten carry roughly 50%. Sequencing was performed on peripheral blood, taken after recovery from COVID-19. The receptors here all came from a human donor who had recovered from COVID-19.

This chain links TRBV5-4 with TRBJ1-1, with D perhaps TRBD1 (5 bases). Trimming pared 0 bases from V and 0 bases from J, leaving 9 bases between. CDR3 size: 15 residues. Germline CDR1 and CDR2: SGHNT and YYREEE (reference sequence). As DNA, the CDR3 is TGTGCCAGCAGCTTGGTCGGGGGGTTGAACACTGAAGCTTTCTTT. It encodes CASSLVGGLNTEAFF. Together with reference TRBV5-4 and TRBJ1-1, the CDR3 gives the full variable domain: ETGVTQSPTHLIKTRGQQVTLRCSSQSGHNTVSWYQQALGQGPQFIFQYYREEENGRGNFPPRFSGLQFPNYSSELNVNALELDDSALYLCASSLVGGLNTEAFFGQGTRLTVV.

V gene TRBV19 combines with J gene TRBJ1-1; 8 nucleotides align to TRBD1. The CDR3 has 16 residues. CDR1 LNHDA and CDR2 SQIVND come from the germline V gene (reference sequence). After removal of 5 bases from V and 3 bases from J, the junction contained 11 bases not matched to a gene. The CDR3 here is CASSPGGPGVDTEAFF. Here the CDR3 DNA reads TGTGCCAGTAGTCCAGGGGGCCCGGGAGTTGACACTGAAGCTTTCTTT.

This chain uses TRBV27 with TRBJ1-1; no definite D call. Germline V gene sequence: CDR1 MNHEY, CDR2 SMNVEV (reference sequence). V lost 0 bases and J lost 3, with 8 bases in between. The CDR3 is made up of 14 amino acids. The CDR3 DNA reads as TGTGCCAGCAGTTTATCGCTCCCCCACACTGAAGCTTTCTTT. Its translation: CASSLSLPHTEAFF.

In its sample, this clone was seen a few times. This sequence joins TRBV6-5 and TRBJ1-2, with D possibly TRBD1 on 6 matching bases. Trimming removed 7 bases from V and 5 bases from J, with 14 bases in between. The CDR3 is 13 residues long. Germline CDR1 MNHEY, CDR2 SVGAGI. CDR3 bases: TGTGCCAGCAAGACACCAGGGGTTTATGGCTACACCTTC. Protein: CASKTPGVYGYTF.

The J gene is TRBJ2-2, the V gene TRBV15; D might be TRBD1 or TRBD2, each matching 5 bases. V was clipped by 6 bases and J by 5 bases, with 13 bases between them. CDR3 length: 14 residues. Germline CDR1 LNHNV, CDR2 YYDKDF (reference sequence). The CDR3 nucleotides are TGTGCCACCAGACGGGGCCGAACTACCGGGGAGCTGTTTTTT. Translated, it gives CATRRGRTTGELFF.

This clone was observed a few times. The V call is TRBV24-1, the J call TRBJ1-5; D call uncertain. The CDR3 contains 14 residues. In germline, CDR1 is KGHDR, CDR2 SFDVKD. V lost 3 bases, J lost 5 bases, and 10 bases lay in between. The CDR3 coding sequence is TGTGCCACCAGTGATGTGACCTTGGATCAGCCCCAGCATTTT. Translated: CATSDVTLDQPQHF.

The CDR3 protein is CASTIRVNTEAFF. The CDR3 DNA reads TGTGCCAGCACCATCCGGGTTAACACTGAAGCTTTCTTT. The gene calls are TRBV6-5 and TRBJ1-1; D gene ambiguous. With 7 bases removed from V and 2 bases from J, the gap between germline ends came to 11 bases. The CDR3 consists of 13 residues. CDR1 and CDR2 (germline): MNHEY, SVGAGI.

Here the CDR3 reads CASSFQEGETQYF. The CDR3 coding sequence is TGTGCCAGCAGTTTCCAAGAGGGGGAGACCCAGTACTTC. The chain uses TRBV6-5 and TRBJ2-5; D possibly matches TRBD1 or TRBD2 (5 bases each). Germline V gene sequence: CDR1 MNHEY, CDR2 SVGAGI. With 4 bases removed from V and 5 bases from J, the gap between germline ends came to 11 bases. The CDR3 is 13 amino acids.

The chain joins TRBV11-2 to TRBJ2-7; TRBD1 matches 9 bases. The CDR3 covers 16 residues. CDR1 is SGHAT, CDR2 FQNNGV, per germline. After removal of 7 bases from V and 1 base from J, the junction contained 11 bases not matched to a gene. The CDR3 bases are TGTGCCAGCACTGGTTTGACCGGGACAGGGTCCTACGAGCAGTACTTC. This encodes CASTGLTGTGSYEQYF.

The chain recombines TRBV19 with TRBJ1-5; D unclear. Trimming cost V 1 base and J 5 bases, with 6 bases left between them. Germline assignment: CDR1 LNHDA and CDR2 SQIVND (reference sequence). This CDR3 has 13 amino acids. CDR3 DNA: TGTGCCAGTAGTATAGGGGCACATCAGCCCCAGCATTTT. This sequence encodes CASSIGAHQPQHF.

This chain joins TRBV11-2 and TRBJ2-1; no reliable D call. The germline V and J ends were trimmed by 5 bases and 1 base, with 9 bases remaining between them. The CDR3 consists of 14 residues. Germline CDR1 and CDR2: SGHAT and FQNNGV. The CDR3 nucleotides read TGTGCCAGCAGCGCCGATTTTTCCTACAATGAGCAGTTCTTC. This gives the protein CASSADFSYNEQFF.